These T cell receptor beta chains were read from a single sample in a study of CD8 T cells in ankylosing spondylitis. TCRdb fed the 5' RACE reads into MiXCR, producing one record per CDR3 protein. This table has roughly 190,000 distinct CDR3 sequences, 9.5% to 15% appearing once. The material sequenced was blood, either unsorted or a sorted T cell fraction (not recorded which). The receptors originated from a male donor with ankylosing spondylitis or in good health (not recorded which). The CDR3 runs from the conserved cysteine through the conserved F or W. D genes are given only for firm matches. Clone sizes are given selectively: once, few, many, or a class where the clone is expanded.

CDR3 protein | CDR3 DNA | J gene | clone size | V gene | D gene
CASSGLGLGNTIYF | TGTGCCAGCAGTGGTTTGGGTTTAGGAAACACCATATATTTT | TRBJ1-3 | few | TRBV25-1 | .
CASRGDRDYEQYF | TGTGCCAGCAGGGGTGACAGGGACTACGAGCAGTACTTC | TRBJ2-7 | few | TRBV2 | TRBD1
CASSLERGRAGELFF | TGTGCCAGCAGCTTAGAAAGGGGGCGCGCCGGGGAGCTGTTTTTT | TRBJ2-2 | few | TRBV11-2 | TRBD1
CSATQTETYGYTF | TGCAGTGCTACCCAGACAGAAACCTATGGCTACACCTTC | TRBJ1-2 | . | TRBV20-1 | .
CASSLSTGMNTEAFF | TGCGCCAGCAGCCTATCGACAGGGATGAACACTGAAGCTTTCTTT | TRBJ1-1 | many | TRBV4-1 | TRBD1
CASRILSGNYEQYF | TGTGCCAGCCGGATTCTTTCAGGCAACTACGAGCAGTACTTC | TRBJ2-7 | few | TRBV6-1 | .
CASSLGGGEIPEAFF | TGCGCCAGCAGCTTGGGGGGGGGCGAAATCCCTGAAGCTTTCTTT | TRBJ1-1 | . | TRBV5-1 | .
CASSPIGLLSYEQYF | TGTGCCAGCAGCCCTATCGGACTCCTATCCTACGAGCAGTACTTC | TRBJ2-7 | . | TRBV14 | .
CASSTSGTSAAGELFF | TGCGCCAGCAGCACCTCCGGGACTAGTGCGGCCGGGGAGCTGTTTTTT | TRBJ2-2 | few | TRBV5-1 | TRBD2
CASSGPDPTYWTQYF | TGCGCCAGCAGCGGCCCCGACCCTACTTATTGGACCCAGTACTTC | TRBJ2-5 | . | TRBV4-1 | .
CASSSADSTNEKLFF | TGTGCCAGCAGCTCTGCAGATTCAACTAATGAAAAACTGTTTTTT | TRBJ1-4 | few | TRBV7-6 | .
CASSEVAYSNQPQHF | TGTGCCAGCAGTGAAGTAGCGTATAGCAATCAGCCCCAGCATTTT | TRBJ1-5 | few | TRBV2 | .
CASSAPNQGRAYEQYF | TGTGCCAGCTCGGCCCCCAACCAGGGACGTGCCTACGAGCAGTACTTC | TRBJ2-7 | few | TRBV3-1 | .
CASTQGQLNTEAFF | TGTGCCAGCACCCAGGGACAGCTGAACACTGAAGCTTTCTTT | TRBJ1-1 | . | TRBV12-3/TRBV12-4 | TRBD1
CASSRDTFNSPLHF | TGTGCCAGCAGCCGGGACACTTTTAATTCACCCCTCCACTTT | TRBJ1-6 | . | TRBV6-1 | .
CASCKVDSNPDEQYF | TGTGCCAGCTGCAAAGTGGACTCTAACCCAGACGAGCAGTACTTC | TRBJ2-7 | . | TRBV7-9 | .
CASYSGTGELFF | TGTGCCAGCTACAGTGGGACCGGGGAGCTGTTTTTT | TRBJ2-2 | . | TRBV27 | .
CASGWFYDLPPYEQYF | TGTGCCAGCGGGTGGTTTTATGACCTCCCACCCTACGAGCAGTACTTC | TRBJ2-7 | few | TRBV6-1 | .
CAISESQGDDTQYF | TGTGCCATCAGTGAGTCTCAGGGGGACGATACGCAGTATTTT | TRBJ2-3 | few | TRBV10-3 | TRBD1
CAWSVGGYEQYF | TGTGCCTGGAGTGTAGGCGGCTACGAGCAGTACTTC | TRBJ2-7 | . | TRBV30 | .
CASSQGDIYEQYF | TGTGCCAGCAGCCAAGGGGACATCTACGAGCAGTACTTC | TRBJ2-7 | few | TRBV5-5 | .
CASSLEGVYNEQFF | TGTGCCAGCAGCCTGGAGGGGGTCTACAATGAGCAGTTCTTC | TRBJ2-1 | . | TRBV14 | .
CASSHRYPGPQETQYF | TGTGCCAGCAGCCATAGATACCCGGGTCCTCAAGAGACCCAGTACTTC | TRBJ2-5 | few | TRBV3-1 | .
CATTQGADTQYF | TGTGCCACCACCCAAGGTGCAGATACGCAGTATTTT | TRBJ2-3 | few | TRBV12-3/TRBV12-4 | .
CASRVNGREYSNQPQHF | TGTGCCAGTAGGGTGAACGGCCGCGAGTATAGCAATCAGCCCCAGCATTTT | TRBJ1-5 | many | TRBV19 | .
CASSQVGGGTYNEQFF | TGCGCCAGCAGCCAAGTTGGAGGAGGGACGTACAATGAGCAGTTCTTC | TRBJ2-1 | . | TRBV4-1 | .
CASSTRIEQYF | TGTGCCAGCAGCACGAGGATCGAGCAGTACTTC | TRBJ2-7 | . | TRBV21-1 | .
CASSERKCRCRGYTGELFF | TGTGCCAGCAGCGAAAGGAAGTGTAGGTGCAGGGGGTACACCGGGGAGCTGTTTTTT | TRBJ2-2 | few | TRBV21-1 | .
CSARVGQGPPEAFF | TGCAGTGCTAGAGTTGGACAGGGACCGCCTGAAGCTTTCTTT | TRBJ1-1 | few | TRBV20-1 | TRBD1
CASRSSTGETQYF | TGTGCCAGCAGGAGCAGTACTGGAGAGACCCAGTACTTC | TRBJ2-5 | once | TRBV6-1 | .
CASTPWGGGTEAFF | TGTGCCAGCACCCCGTGGGGAGGGGGCACTGAAGCTTTCTTT | TRBJ1-1 | few | TRBV7-9 | .
CASSLDRFGEQYF | TGTGCCAGCAGTCTGGACAGATTCGGGGAGCAGTACTTC | TRBJ2-7 | . | TRBV27 | .
CASRWWSEDGYNEQFF | TGCGCCAGCAGGTGGTGGTCAGAGGACGGGTACAATGAGCAGTTCTTC | TRBJ2-1 | few | TRBV5-1 | .
CASSAILAGPTDTQYF | TGTGCCAGCAGCGCCATACTAGCGGGGCCCACAGATACGCAGTATTTT | TRBJ2-3 | few | TRBV7-2 | TRBD2
CASSLAGTNEQFF | TGCGCCAGCAGCTTGGCGGGGACTAATGAGCAGTTCTTC | TRBJ2-1 | . | TRBV5-1 | .
CASSQDLGQAGGYTF | TGCGCCAGCAGCCAAGATCTTGGGCAGGCAGGCGGCTACACCTTC | TRBJ1-2 | few | TRBV4-1 | .
CASSVGLAGGYNEQFF | TGTGCCAGCAGCGTCGGACTAGCGGGGGGATACAATGAGCAGTTCTTC | TRBJ2-1 | few | TRBV7-2 | TRBD2
CASSIDLWSGRASGELFF | TGTGCCAGTAGTATTGACCTCTGGAGCGGGAGGGCCTCCGGGGAGCTGTTTTTT | TRBJ2-2 | . | TRBV19 | TRBD2
CASTLGGPNTDTQYF | TGTGCCAGCACCCTCGGAGGGCCCAACACAGATACGCAGTATTTT | TRBJ2-3 | few | TRBV7-9 | .
CASSPEQRGGAETQYF | TGTGCCAGCAGCCCCGAGCAGCGGGGGGGCGCGGAGACCCAGTACTTC | TRBJ2-5 | few | TRBV4-2 | TRBD2
CASSSRGTDNEQFF | TGTGCCAGCAGCTCCCGGGGGACAGACAATGAGCAGTTCTTC | TRBJ2-1 | . | TRBV7-6 | .
CASARAGGPYNEQFF | TGTGCCAGCGCCCGAGCGGGAGGGCCCTACAATGAGCAGTTCTTC | TRBJ2-1 | . | TRBV7-6 | TRBD2